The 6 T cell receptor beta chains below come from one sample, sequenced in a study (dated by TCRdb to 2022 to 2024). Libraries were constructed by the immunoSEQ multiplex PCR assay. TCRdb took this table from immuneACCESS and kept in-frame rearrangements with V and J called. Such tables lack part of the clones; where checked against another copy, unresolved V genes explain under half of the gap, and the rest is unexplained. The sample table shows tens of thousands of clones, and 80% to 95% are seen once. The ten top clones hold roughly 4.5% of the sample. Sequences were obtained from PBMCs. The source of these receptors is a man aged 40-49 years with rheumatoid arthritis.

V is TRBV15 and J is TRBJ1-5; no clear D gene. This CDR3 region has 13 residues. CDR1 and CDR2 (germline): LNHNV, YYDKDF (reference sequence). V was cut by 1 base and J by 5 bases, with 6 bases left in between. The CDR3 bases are TGTGCCACCAGCAGAGCCGGTTATCAGCCCCAGCATTTT. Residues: CATSRAGYQPQHF. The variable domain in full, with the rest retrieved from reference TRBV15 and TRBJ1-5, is DAMVIQNPRYQVTQFGKPVTLSCSQTLNHNVMYWYQQKSSQAPKLLFHYYDKDFNNEADTPDNFQSRRPNTSFCFLDIRSPGLGDTAMYLCATSRAGYQPQHFGDGTRLSIL.

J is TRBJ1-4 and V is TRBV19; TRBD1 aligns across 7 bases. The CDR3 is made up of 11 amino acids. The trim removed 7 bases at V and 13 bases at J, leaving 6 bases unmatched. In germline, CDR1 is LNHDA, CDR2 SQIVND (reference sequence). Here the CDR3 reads CASTGGITLFF. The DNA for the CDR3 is TGTGCCAGTACAGGGGGGATAACACTGTTTTTT.

As DNA, the CDR3 is TGTGCCAGTAGTATTTTGGGGTTCTCCTACGAGCAGTACTTC. It specifies CASSILGFSYEQYF. This rearrangement joins TRBV19 to TRBJ2-7; D remains ambiguous. Trimming removed 3 bases from V and 0 bases from J, with 9 bases in between. This CDR3 comprises 14 residues. CDR1 and CDR2 (germline): LNHDA, SQIVND (reference sequence).

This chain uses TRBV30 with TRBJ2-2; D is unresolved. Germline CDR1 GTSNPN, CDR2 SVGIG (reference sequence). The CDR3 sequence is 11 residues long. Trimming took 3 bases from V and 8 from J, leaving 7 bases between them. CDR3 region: CAWRRIGELFF. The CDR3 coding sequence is TGTGCCTGGAGACGTATAGGGGAGCTGTTTTTT.

This chain's CDR3 is CASSIWGSEQYF. DNA of the CDR3: TGCGCCAGCAGTATCTGGGGTAGCGAGCAGTACTTC. The chain couples TRBV5-1 to TRBJ2-7; unclear D gene. Germline CDR1 and CDR2: SGHRS and YFSETQ. V shed 5 bases and J shed 6 bases, with 12 bases lying between them. The CDR3 is 12 amino acids.

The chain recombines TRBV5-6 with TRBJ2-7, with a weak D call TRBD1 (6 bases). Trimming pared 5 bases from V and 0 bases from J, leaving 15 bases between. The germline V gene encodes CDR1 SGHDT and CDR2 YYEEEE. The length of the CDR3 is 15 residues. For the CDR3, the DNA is TGTGCCAGCAGTTACGGACAGCGTATCTCCTACGAGCAGTACTTC. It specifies CASSYGQRISYEQYF.